The clone carrying this T cell receptor beta chain appeared a few times. The antigen remains undetermined. Other DNA sequences in this specimen translate into the identical CDR3. CDR3 size: 13 residues. Germline V lookup: CDR1 MNHNY, CDR2 SVGAGI (reference sequence). V was cut by 8 bases and J by 7 bases, with 17 bases left in between. Researchers reported sorting CD4+ naive, central memory, regulatory and stem cell-like memory cells via CD45RO/CCR7/CD25/CD127/CD95/CD27. Reverse transcribing all isolated RNA meant expressed TCRB transcripts were sequenced. Profiled with immunoSEQ multiplex PCR; TCRdb holds only in-frame clones, not every one. Among roughly 300,000 clones, around 7.6% were seen once, and the ten largest hold around 0.44%. The sample comes from a study of beta chain features in type 1 diabetes. Study-wide results and caveats: An over-representation of cells with high TCR expression could result from cDNA sequencing. TCRB repertoires of naive, central memory and Treg cells appeared more similar among patients than among healthy donors. All four CD4+ subsets from Type 1 diabetes patients carried moderately but significantly shorter TCRB CDR3s.

This TCR was recovered from a woman aged 18-29 years in good health. The sample comprised central memory CD4+ T cells from blood. The chain uses TRBV6-6 and TRBJ2-5; D may be TRBD1 (6 bases). The CDR3 region has the DNA TGTGCCAGCTTGGGGCAGGGGCGTGGGACCCAGTACTTC. It yields the protein CASLGQGRGTQYF.